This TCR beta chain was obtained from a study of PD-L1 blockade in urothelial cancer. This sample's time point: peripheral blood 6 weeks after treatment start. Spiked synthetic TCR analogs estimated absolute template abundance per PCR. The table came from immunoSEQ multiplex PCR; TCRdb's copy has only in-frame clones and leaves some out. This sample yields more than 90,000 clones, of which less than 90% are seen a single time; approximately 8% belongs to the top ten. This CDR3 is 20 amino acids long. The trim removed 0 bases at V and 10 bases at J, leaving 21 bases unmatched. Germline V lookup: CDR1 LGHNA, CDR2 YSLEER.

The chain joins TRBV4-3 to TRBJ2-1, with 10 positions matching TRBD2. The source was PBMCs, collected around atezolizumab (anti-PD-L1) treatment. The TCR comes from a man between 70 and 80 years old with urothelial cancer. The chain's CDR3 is CASSQDYRASGSTQFREQFF. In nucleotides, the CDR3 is TGCGCCAGCAGCCAAGATTACCGGGCTAGCGGGAGTACTCAATTCAGGGAGCAGTTCTTC.